The 20 T cell receptor beta chains reported below all come from one sample, sequenced in a study of T cells expressing NK-cell markers. TCRdb reprocessed the 5' RACE reads and keeps a single row for each CDR3 protein, giving no DNA. Its clone listing holds about 390,000 distinct CDR3 sequences. The sample was blood T cells: a sorted CD56 or NKG2C T cell subset, CD4+ or CD8+ T cells, or bulk PBMC T cells (not recorded which). The receptors were gathered from a woman aged 45-65 years in good health.

This rearrangement joins TRBV7-9 to TRBJ1-2; checking the TCRdb D call of TRBD1 is not possible without DNA. CDR3 length: 14 residues. CDR1 and CDR2 from the germline V gene are SEHNR and FQNEAQ (reference sequence). The CDR3 protein is CASSPPQGGGGYTF.

This chain connects TRBV5-1 to TRBJ2-3; TCRdb lists TRBD2, though no DNA is available to test this call. The CDR3 extends over 15 amino acids. Looked up from germline, CDR1 is SGHRS and CDR2 is YFSETQ. The CDR3 loop reads CASSTGGGPTDTQYF.

This chain joins TRBV11-3 and TRBJ2-2; the TCRdb call, TRBD1, lacks DNA for checking. Per germline, CDR1 SGHNT and CDR2 YENEEA. The CDR3 spans 15 residues. CDR3 sequence: CASSPRAGTTGELFF.

The chain is built from TRBV7-9 and TRBJ2-2; TCRdb's D call, TRBD2, is unchecked because there is no DNA. Germline CDR1 and CDR2: SEHNR and FQNEAQ (reference sequence). The CDR3 sequence is 16 residues long. The CDR3 loop is CAVRPGLAVNTGELFF. Drawing the rest from reference TRBV7-9 and TRBJ2-2, the complete variable domain is DTGVSQNPRHKITKRGQNVTFRCDPISEHNRLYWYRQTLGQGPEFLTYFQNEAQLEKSRLLSDRFSAERPKGSFSTLEIQRTEQGDSAMYLCAVRPGLAVNTGELFFGEGSRLTVL.

This chain links TRBV6-5 with TRBJ2-3; as DNA is missing, the TRBD2 call by TCRdb cannot be tested. There are 13 residues in the CDR3. Germline values: CDR1 MNHEY, CDR2 SVGAGI. CDR3 region: CASSDGLASTQYF.

The V and J genes are TRBV12-3 or TRBV12-4 and TRBJ1-4; without DNA, the TCRdb call of TRBD1 cannot be checked. The CDR3 is 15 residues long. The CDR3 sequence is CASSFLGGGNEKLFF.

The genes are TRBV6-5 and TRBJ1-1; TCRdb lists TRBD1, though no DNA is available to test this call. CDR3 length: 15 residues. Germline assignment: CDR1 MNHEY and CDR2 SVGAGI. CDR3: CASSTGQGQNTEAFF.

The chain employs TRBV10-3 and TRBJ1-4. This CDR3 has 15 residues. Germline values: CDR1 ENHRY, CDR2 SYGVKD. CDR3 sequence: CAISEAAGLSEKLFF.

The chain has TRBV12-3 or TRBV12-4 and TRBJ2-1. This CDR3 contains 15 residues. CDR3 sequence: CASRSRLASYNEQFF.

The CDR3 spells CASSYSMGRKGTGELFF. The chain has TRBV6-2 or TRBV6-3 and TRBJ2-2; the D call of TRBD2 rests on TCRdb alone, since no DNA is present to check it. The CDR3 runs 17 residues. Germline V gives CDR1 MNHEY, CDR2 SVGEGT.

V and J are TRBV9 and TRBJ2-1; checking the TCRdb D call of TRBD1 is not possible without DNA. Germline CDR1 and CDR2: SGDLS and YYNGEE. This CDR3 has 16 amino acids. Here the CDR3 reads CASSVGGGITYNEQFF.

This CDR3 is CASSQEGGGWNSNQPQHF. V is TRBV4-1 and J is TRBJ1-5; TCRdb reports TRBD1, a call that lacks DNA to check it against. CDR1 is MGHRA and CDR2 is YSYEKL in the germline V gene. This CDR3 contains 18 residues.

The chain recombines TRBV12-3 or TRBV12-4 with TRBJ2-3; TCRdb lists TRBD2, though no DNA is available to test this call. This CDR3 has 19 residues. CDR3 protein: CASSPKVLLAGVGTDTQYF.

The chain employs TRBV20-1 and TRBJ2-3; the D call of TRBD1 rests on TCRdb alone, since no DNA is present to check it. The CDR3 is 14 amino acids. In germline, CDR1 is DFQATT, CDR2 SNEGSKA (reference sequence). This CDR3 reads CSARRQSEGYTQYF.

V gene TRBV7-3 combines with J gene TRBJ2-1; TCRdb's D gene call, TRBD2, goes unchecked for lack of DNA. There are 18 residues in the CDR3. Germline V gene data show CDR1 as SGHTA and CDR2 as FQGTGA. CDR3 loop: CASSLSPAGTKGSNEQFF.

This chain's CDR3 is CASSLAGGTTGELFF. The V call is TRBV5-1, the J call TRBJ2-2; without DNA, the TCRdb call of TRBD1 cannot be checked. Germline V CDR1 and CDR2: SGHRS, YFSETQ. CDR3 size: 15 residues.

V gene TRBV5-1 combines with J gene TRBJ1-1; TCRdb calls TRBD1, which cannot be checked without DNA. The germline V gene encodes CDR1 SGHRS and CDR2 YFSETQ. The CDR3 spans 14 residues. Here the CDR3 reads CASSLQGTGTEAFF.

The V gene is TRBV12-5, the J gene TRBJ2-3. The V gene's germline CDR1 is LGHNT and CDR2 FRNRAP. The CDR3 consists of 12 residues. The CDR3 protein is CASGLLEDTQYF.

V and J are TRBV7-9 and TRBJ2-2. This CDR3 comprises 14 residues. Germline CDR1 is SEHNR and CDR2 is FQNEAQ (reference sequence). The CDR3 reads CASSLVAVVGELFF.

The chain links TRBV7-2 to TRBJ2-3; TCRdb designates TRBD1, a call that cannot be tested without DNA. This CDR3 contains 16 residues. Germline CDR1 SGHTA, CDR2 FQGNSA. CDR3 amino acids: CASSSPLTGGMITQYF. Complete variable domain (other parts from reference TRBV7-2 and TRBJ2-3): GAGVSQSPSNKVTEKGKDVELRCDPISGHTALYWYRQSLGQGLEFLIYFQGNSAPDKSGLPSDRFSAERTGGSVSTLTIQRTQQEDSAVYLCASSSPLTGGMITQYFGPGTRLTVL.